This is a list of T cell receptor beta chains from one sample in a study of blood T cell repertoires in COVID-19. TCRdb's copy holds only in-frame clones and misses some; the assay was immunoSEQ multiplex PCR. The sample carries some 420,000 clones, 80% to 90% recorded once. Material for sequencing was PBMCs or T cells enriched from blood (not recorded which). The receptor set was obtained from a young man who had recovered from COVID-19. CDR3s include the opening cysteine and the closing phenylalanine or tryptophan. The D gene is left open where the match is weak. The size field is filled for only some rows; it gives once, few, many or a size class.

TRBJ2-3	NA	NA	TRBV11-2	TGTGCCAGCAGCTCGTCCCGGCAGGGGTTTGCAGATACGCAGTATTTT	CASSSSRQGFADTQYF
TRBJ2-2	once	NA	TRBV12-5	TGTGCTAGTGGTTTGGTATTGGACATCACCACCGGGGAGCTGTTTTTT	CASGLVLDITTGELFF
TRBJ2-7	once	TRBD1	TRBV27	TGTGCCAGCAGTCAGTTCTCGGGACAGGGGGTATACGAGCAGTACTTC	CASSQFSGQGVYEQYF
TRBJ1-6	NA	NA	TRBV19	TGTGCCAGTAGTACAGACCGTCATTCACCCCTCCACTTT	CASSTDRHSPLHF
TRBJ2-1	NA	TRBD2	TRBV12-5	TGTGCTAGTGGTGCCGTACTAGCGGGATTCTACAATGAGCAGTTCTTC	CASGAVLAGFYNEQFF
TRBJ2-1	NA	TRBD1	TRBV27	TGTGCCAGCAGTCCTACGACAGGGGGAGGTGAGCAGTTCTTC	CASSPTTGGGEQFF
TRBJ1-1	NA	TRBD1	TRBV5-6	TGTGCCAGCAGCCTGGGACAGCTCAATGAAGCTTTCTTT	CASSLGQLNEAFF
TRBJ1-1	NA	NA	TRBV30	TGTGCCGGGCACCGGGACTCCCTGAACACTGAAGCTTTCTTT	CAGHRDSLNTEAFF
TRBJ1-5	few	NA	TRBV10-2	TGCGCCAGCAGTGACTCGGACGGGGGCAATCAGCCCCAGCATTTT	CASSDSDGGNQPQHF
TRBJ2-5	NA	TRBD2	TRBV5-1	TGCGCCAGCAGCCTTCAAATGGCTAGCGGACAAGAGACCCAGTACTTC	CASSLQMASGQETQYF
TRBJ1-1	NA	TRBD1	TRBV29-1	TGCAGCGTTGGGAAGGGGGCGGATAACACTGAAGCTTTCTTT	CSVGKGADNTEAFF
TRBJ2-1	few	TRBD2	TRBV19	TGTGCCAGCCACTCGGGAGGGGATTACAATGAGCAGTTCTTC	CASHSGGDYNEQFF
TRBJ2-7	NA	NA	TRBV30	TGTGCCTGGGCTCCAACAGGGGGGGGGCAGTACTTC	CAWAPTGGGQYF
TRBJ1-2	NA	TRBD1	TRBV6-6	TGTGCCAGCAGTTACGGGACAGGGGTTAAGGGCTATGGCTACACCTTC	CASSYGTGVKGYGYTF
TRBJ2-7	NA	NA	TRBV5-4	TGTGCCAGCAGCTTGCCCAGCGGGCCCCCCGCGGAGCAGTACTTC	CASSLPSGPPAEQYF
TRBJ1-2	NA	NA	TRBV27	TGTGCCAGCAGTTTATCGGCGGGGGCGCTTGGCTATGGCTACACCTTC	CASSLSAGALGYGYTF
TRBJ2-2	NA	NA	TRBV7-2	TGTGCCAGCAGCTTTTGGGGGGAAAACGAGGAGCTGTTTTTT	CASSFWGENEELFF
TRBJ2-5	NA	NA	TRBV12-3/TRBV12-4	TGTGCCAGCAGTTTTTCCAGGCAAGAGACCCAGTACTTC	CASSFSRQETQYF
TRBJ1-5	few	NA	TRBV30	TGTGCCTGGAGTCGATCCGGGGGCAATCAGCCCCAGCATTTT	CAWSRSGGNQPQHF
TRBJ1-2	once	TRBD1	TRBV15	TGTGCCACCAGCGGGACAGGGATTCGACCTTATGGCTACACCTTC	CATSGTGIRPYGYTF
TRBJ2-7	NA	TRBD1	TRBV6-5	TGTGCCAGCACCGCCGAGTGGCAGGGGGCCTACGAGCAGTACTTC	CASTAEWQGAYEQYF
TRBJ1-4	NA	TRBD1	TRBV15	TGTGCCACCAGCAGGGAACAGGGGAGGAATGAAAAACTGTTTTTT	CATSREQGRNEKLFF
TRBJ1-5	NA	NA	TRBV10-3	TGTGCCATCAGTGGAGCGAGCCATCAGCCCCAGCATTTT	CAISGASHQPQHF
TRBJ2-2	NA	TRBD1	TRBV19	TGTGCCAGTACGCGACAGGGGGCTTTTGACACCGGGGAGCTGTTTTTT	CASTRQGAFDTGELFF
TRBJ2-7	NA	NA	TRBV2	TGTGCCAGCAGTGACGGCGAGCAGTACTTC	CASSDGEQYF
TRBJ1-6	NA	TRBD1	TRBV30	TGTGCCTGGAGTAGACCCGGGACAGGGGAAAGCAATTCACCCCTCCACTTT	CAWSRPGTGESNSPLHF
TRBJ2-7	NA	NA	TRBV11-2	TGTGCCAGCAGCCCTGCCCTCGGGGAAAGCGAGCAGTACTTC	CASSPALGESEQYF
TRBJ2-7	NA	TRBD2	TRBV28	TGTGCCAGCGGGACGAGTGGACTAGCGGTAGAGGACGAGCAGTACTTC	CASGTSGLAVEDEQYF
TRBJ2-3	NA	NA	TRBV3-1/TRBV3-2	TGTGCCAGCTCGGAGCGTTTCATGGGTACGCAGTATTTT	CASSERFMGTQYF
TRBJ2-1	NA	TRBD2	TRBV5-8	TGTGCCAGCAGCTTCGGCCAGCGGGGGGACAATGAGCAGTTCTTC	CASSFGQRGDNEQFF
TRBJ1-2	NA	TRBD1	TRBV12-5	TGTGCTAGTGGCCTGGACAGGCAACCCTACACCTTC	CASGLDRQPYTF
TRBJ2-2	NA	NA	TRBV7-2	TGTGCCAGCAGTTACGACTGGACTGCGAACACCGGGGAGCTGTTTTTT	CASSYDWTANTGELFF
TRBJ2-3	NA	NA	TRBV2	TGTGCCAGCAGTGAAGACAGGGATCGAGATACGCAGTATTTT	CASSEDRDRDTQYF
TRBJ2-2	NA	TRBD1	TRBV6-1	TGTGCCAGCAGTGAGAGGGGGCACACCGGGGAGCTGTTTTTT	CASSERGHTGELFF
TRBJ1-6	NA	NA	TRBV2	TGTGCCAGCAGTGGTGACAGTAGAAACTATAATTCACCCCTCCACTTT	CASSGDSRNYNSPLHF
TRBJ2-1	once	TRBD2	TRBV6-4	TGTGCCAGCTCCCTCCGACCTAGCGGGAGTCTGTATGAGCAGTTCTTC	CASSLRPSGSLYEQFF
TRBJ2-1	NA	NA	TRBV18	TGTGCCAGCTCCCCTACAGTTATCCTCTCGGGATCCTACAATGAGCAGTTCTTC	CASSPTVILSGSYNEQFF
TRBJ1-3	NA	NA	TRBV4-2	TGTGCCAGCAGCCAAGATCGGGGCTCTGGAAACACCATATATTTT	CASSQDRGSGNTIYF
TRBJ1-3	few	TRBD1	TRBV13	TGTGCCAGCAGCTCGACAGGGAGGAGAAACACCATATATTTT	CASSSTGRRNTIYF